The 8 T cell receptor beta chains in this list originate from one sample, sequenced in a study of cytomegalovirus exposure and HLA in healthy donors (dated by TCRdb to between 2016 and 2019). The library was generated by the immunoSEQ multiplex PCR assay. For the multiplex PCR, a mixture combining 60 forward primers for TCR Vbeta segments and 13 reverse primers for TCR Jbeta segments was used. TCRdb took this table from immuneACCESS and kept in-frame rearrangements with V and J called. Such tables lack part of the clones; where checked against another copy, unresolved V genes explain under half of the gap, and the rest is unexplained. For this sample there are tens of thousands of clones; just under 80% appear just once. 8% to 10% of the sample is held by the ten biggest clonotypes. The sequencing input was PBMCs. All receptors derive from a woman aged 40 to 50 in good health and CMV-seropositive.

The chain carries TRBV11-2 and TRBJ2-2; the D gene is possibly TRBD2 (5 bases). With 4 bases removed from V and 6 bases from J, the gap between germline ends came to 12 bases. Germline assignment: CDR1 SGHAT and CDR2 FQNNGV. The CDR3 loop spans 14 amino acids. DNA of the CDR3: TGTGCCAGCAGCTGGGCTAGCATGGCCGGGGAGCTGTTTTTT. It yields the protein CASSWASMAGELFF. The variable domain in full, completed from reference TRBV11-2 and TRBJ2-2, reads EAGVAQSPRYKIIEKRQSVAFWCNPISGHATLYWYQQILGQGPKLLIQFQNNGVVDDSQLPKDRFSAERLKGVDSTLKIQPAKLEDSAVYLCASSWASMAGELFFGEGSRLTVL.

This chain connects TRBV5-4 to TRBJ2-3; tentative D call: TRBD2 (6 bases). CDR1 is SGHNT and CDR2 is YYREEE in the germline V gene (reference sequence). Trimming took off 4 bases at V and 3 bases at J, with 21 bases between the two ends. There are 17 residues in the CDR3. The CDR3 is CASSPGSPGRGTDTQYF. CDR3 nucleotides: TGTGCCAGCAGCCCGGGGTCGCCGGGGCGGGGTACAGATACGCAGTATTTT.

The chain is built from TRBV5-1 and TRBJ2-1, with 10 bases aligning to TRBD2. CDR1 SGHRS and CDR2 YFSETQ come from the germline V gene. Trimming at V came to 4 bases and at J to 5 bases, leaving 6 bases not matched to a gene. The length of the CDR3 is 15 residues. The CDR3 DNA follows: TGCGCCAGCAGCCTTTCTCTAGCGGGGGACAATGAGCAGTTCTTC. Translated, it gives CASSLSLAGDNEQFF. The full variable domain, in which reference TRBV5-1 and TRBJ2-1 provide the parts outside the CDR3, is KAGVTQTPRYLIKTRGQQVTLSCSPISGHRSVSWYQQTPGQGLQFLFEYFSETQRNKGNFPGRFSGRQFSNSRSEMNVSTLELGDSALYLCASSLSLAGDNEQFFGPGTRLTVL.

The chain couples TRBV6-5 to TRBJ2-3; 12 bases match TRBD2. The V gene's germline CDR1 is MNHEY and CDR2 SVGAGI. The V gene end was trimmed by 7 bases and the J gene end by 4 bases; junction bases not matched to a gene: 6. The CDR3 totals 15 residues. CDR3 region: CASNLLAGGSDTQYF. The CDR3 DNA reads TGTGCCAGCAACCTACTAGCGGGGGGTTCAGATACGCAGTATTTT.

CDR3 DNA sequence: TGTGCCAGCAGCAAACCGGGGGGGTTAGGTGAAAAACTGTTTTTT. This codes for CASSKPGGLGEKLFF. The chain uses TRBV28 and TRBJ1-4, with D perhaps TRBD1 (5 bases). Germline assignment: CDR1 MDHEN and CDR2 SYDVKM. This CDR3 has 15 residues. V gave up 6 bases and J gave up 7 bases, with 18 bases separating them.

The chain employs TRBV5-1 and TRBJ2-7, with TRBD1 matching over 9 bases. The J segment lost 3 bases and the V segment lost 4 bases, leaving 8 bases of the junction unmatched. Germline assignment: CDR1 SGHRS and CDR2 YFSETQ. The CDR3 is made up of 15 amino acids. The CDR3, as DNA: TGCGCCAGCAGCCCACAAGGGACAGGGATCTACGAGCAGTACTTC. It encodes CASSPQGTGIYEQYF.

The genes are TRBV7-8 and TRBJ2-5, with a possible D match to TRBD1 (6 bases). Judging by the DNA end, TRBJ2-7 fits better; the J call may be wrong. The CDR3 sequence is 14 residues long. Germline V gene lookup returns CDR1 SGHVS and CDR2 FQNEAQ. The DNA of the CDR3 is TGTGCCAGCAGCTCCCGGGACACCTCCTACGAGCAGTACTTC. This translates into CASSSRDTSYEQYF.

In DNA, the CDR3 is TGCGCCAGCAGCCAAGTCGCGTCCCCGAACACCGGGGAGCTGTTTTTT. This gives the protein CASSQVASPNTGELFF. The chain employs TRBV4-1 and TRBJ2-2; D gene ambiguous. Per the germline V gene, CDR1 is MGHRA and CDR2 is YSYEKL. This CDR3 has 16 amino acids. V lost 1 base to trimming and J lost 0 bases, with 9 bases between them.